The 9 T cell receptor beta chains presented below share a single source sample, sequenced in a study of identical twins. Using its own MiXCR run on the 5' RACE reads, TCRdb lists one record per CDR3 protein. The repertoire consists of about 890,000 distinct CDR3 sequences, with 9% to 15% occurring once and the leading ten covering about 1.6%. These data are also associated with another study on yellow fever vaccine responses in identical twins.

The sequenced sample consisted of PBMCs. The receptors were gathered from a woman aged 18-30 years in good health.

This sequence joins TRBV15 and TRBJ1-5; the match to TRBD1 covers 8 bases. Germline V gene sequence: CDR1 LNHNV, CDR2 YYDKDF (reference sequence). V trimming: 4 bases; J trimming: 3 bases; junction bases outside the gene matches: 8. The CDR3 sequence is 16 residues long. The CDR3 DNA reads TGTGCCACCAGCAACCCCGGGACAGGACCCAATCAGCCCCAGCATTTT. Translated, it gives CATSNPGTGPNQPQHF.

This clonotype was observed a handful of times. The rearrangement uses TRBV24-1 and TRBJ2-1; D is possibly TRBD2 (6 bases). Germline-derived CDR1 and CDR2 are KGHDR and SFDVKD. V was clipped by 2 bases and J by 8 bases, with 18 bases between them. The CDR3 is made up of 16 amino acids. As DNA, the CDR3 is TGTGCCACCAGTGATTCAACTAGCCACGGGGTCGATGAGCAGTTCTTC. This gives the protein CATSDSTSHGVDEQFF.

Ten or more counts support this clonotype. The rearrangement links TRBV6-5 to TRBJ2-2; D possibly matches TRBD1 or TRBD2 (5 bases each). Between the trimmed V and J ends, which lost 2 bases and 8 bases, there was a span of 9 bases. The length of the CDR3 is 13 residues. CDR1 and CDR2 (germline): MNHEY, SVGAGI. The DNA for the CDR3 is TGTGCCAGCAGTTACGGGGGAGTTGGGGAGCTGTTTTTT. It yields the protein CASSYGGVGELFF.

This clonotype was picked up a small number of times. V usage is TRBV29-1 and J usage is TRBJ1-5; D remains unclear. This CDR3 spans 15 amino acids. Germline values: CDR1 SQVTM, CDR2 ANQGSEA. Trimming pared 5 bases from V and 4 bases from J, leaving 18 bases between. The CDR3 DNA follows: TGCAGCGTTTGGGAGGACGGGTCCCTTAATCAGCCCCAGCATTTT. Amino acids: CSVWEDGSLNQPQHF. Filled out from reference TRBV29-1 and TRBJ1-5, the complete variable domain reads SAVISQKPSRDICQRGTSLTIQCQVDSQVTMMFWYRQQPGQSLTLIATANQGSEATYESGFVIDKFPISRPNLTFSTLTVSNMSPEDSSIYLCSVWEDGSLNQPQHFGDGTRLSIL.

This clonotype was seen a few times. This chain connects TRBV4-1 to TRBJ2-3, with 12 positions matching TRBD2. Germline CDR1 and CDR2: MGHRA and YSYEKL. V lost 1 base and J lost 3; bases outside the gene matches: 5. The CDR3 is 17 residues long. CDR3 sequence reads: CASSQGLAGVLTDTQYF. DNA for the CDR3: TGCGCCAGCAGCCAAGGACTAGCGGGAGTTTTAACAGATACGCAGTATTTT.

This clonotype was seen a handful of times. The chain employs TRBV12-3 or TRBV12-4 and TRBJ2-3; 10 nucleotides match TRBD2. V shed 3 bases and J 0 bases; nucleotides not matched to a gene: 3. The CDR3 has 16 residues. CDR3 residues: CASSFTSGVSTDTQYF. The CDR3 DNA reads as TGTGCCAGCAGTTTCACTAGCGGGGTCAGCACAGATACGCAGTATTTT.

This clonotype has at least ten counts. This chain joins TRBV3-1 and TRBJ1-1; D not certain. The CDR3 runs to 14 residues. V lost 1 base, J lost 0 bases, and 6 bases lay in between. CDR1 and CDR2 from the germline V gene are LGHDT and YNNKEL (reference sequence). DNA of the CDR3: TGTGCCAGCAGCCAAGCGGGAATGAACACTGAAGCTTTCTTT. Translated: CASSQAGMNTEAFF. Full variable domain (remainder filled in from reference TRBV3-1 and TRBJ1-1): DTAVSQTPKYLVTQMGNDKSIKCEQNLGHDTMYWYKQDSKKFLKIMFSYNNKELIINETVPNRFSPKSPDKAHLNLHINSLELGDSAVYFCASSQAGMNTEAFFGQGTRLTVV.

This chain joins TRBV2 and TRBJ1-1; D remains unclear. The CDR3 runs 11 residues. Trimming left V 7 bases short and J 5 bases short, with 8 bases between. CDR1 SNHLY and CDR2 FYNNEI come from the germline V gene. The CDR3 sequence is CASNERTEAFF. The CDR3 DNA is TGTGCCAGCAATGAGAGGACTGAAGCTTTCTTT.

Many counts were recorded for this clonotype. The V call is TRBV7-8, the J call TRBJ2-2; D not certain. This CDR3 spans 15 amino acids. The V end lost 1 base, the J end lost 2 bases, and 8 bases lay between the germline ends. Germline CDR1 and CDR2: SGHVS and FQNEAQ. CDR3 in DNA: TGTGCCAGCAGCTTAGAGGCGGCAAACACCGGGGAGCTGTTTTTT. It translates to CASSLEAANTGELFF.